A single sample is the source of the 2 T cell receptor beta chains below, sequenced in a study of blood T cell repertoires in COVID-19. Some clones are missing from TCRdb's copy, which holds only in-frame ones; the method was immunoSEQ multiplex PCR. The sample records under 200,000 clones, approximately 88% being singletons. Source material: PBMCs or T cells enriched from blood (not recorded which). These receptors originate from an older woman who had recovered from COVID-19.

This chain uses TRBV12-5 with TRBJ2-2; 9 nucleotides align to TRBD1. Per germline, CDR1 LGHNT and CDR2 FRNRAP. This CDR3 is built from 14 residues. Trimming cost V 8 bases and J 5 bases; bases outside gene matches: 6. The CDR3 loop is CASNRGRGTGELFF. CDR3 nucleotide sequence: TGTGCTAGTAACAGGGGGCGAGGTACCGGGGAGCTGTTTTTT.

This clone showed up just once. The genes are TRBV5-8 and TRBJ2-3; TRBD2 matches 7 bases. The CDR3 is 14 amino acids. The V and J ends lost 1 base and 2 bases, in that order; junction bases with no gene match: 1. CDR1 and CDR2 (germline): SGHTS, YDEGEE. CDR3 coding DNA: TGTGCCAGCAGCTTGCGGGGGGACACAGATACGCAGTATTTT. This encodes CASSLRGDTDTQYF. The full variable domain, completed using reference TRBV5-8 and TRBJ2-3, is EAGVTQSPTHLIKTRGQQATLRCSPISGHTSVYWYQQALGLGLQFLLWYDEGEERNRGNFPPRFSGRQFPNYSSELNVNALELEDSALYLCASSLRGDTDTQYFGPGTRLTVL.